These 32 T cell receptor beta chains came from one sample sequenced in a study of T cell responses to AZD1222 COVID-19 vaccine. Produced via immunoSEQ multiplex PCR; TCRdb's table is partial and in-frame only. The table records 100,000 to 150,000 clones, roughly 93% of them present only once. This sample comprised peripheral blood, obtained 28 days after the second AZD1222 dose. Receptors originate from an adult who received the AZD1222 COVID-19 vaccine.

V is TRBV27 and J is TRBJ1-1, with D possibly matching TRBD1 (6 bases). Germline CDR1 MNHEY, CDR2 SMNVEV (reference sequence). V was clipped by 0 bases and J by 1 base, with 9 bases between them. The CDR3 loop spans 15 amino acids. The CDR3 nucleotides are TGTGCCAGCAGTTTATCGAGAGGGGGGAACACTGAAGCTTTCTTT. Translating gives CASSLSRGGNTEAFF.

Remarks on this clone: The junction and the germline gene differ at one end; a read error may be behind it. The gene calls are TRBV20-1 and TRBJ1-1, with D uncertain. Germline assignment: CDR1 DFQATT and CDR2 SNEGSKA (reference sequence). This CDR3 contains 9 residues. The CDR3 is CSARPRARF. DNA of the CDR3: TGCAGTGCTCGACCTCGGGCCCGTTTT.

The chain combines TRBV7-8 with TRBJ2-1, with D perhaps TRBD2 (5 bases). V dropped 4 bases and J dropped 4 bases, with 17 bases sitting between them. Germline CDR1 is SGHVS and CDR2 is FQNEAQ. This CDR3 spans 16 amino acids. The CDR3 here is CASSSRTPGKYNEQFF. CDR3 nucleotides: TGTGCCAGCAGCTCCAGGACTCCGGGGAAGTACAATGAGCAGTTCTTC.

This clone was seen just once. The V call is TRBV7-3, the J call TRBJ2-1, with 10 bases that match TRBD2. Trimming cost V 4 bases and J 7 bases; bases outside gene matches: 19. The CDR3 is 19 residues long. Germline V gene lookup returns CDR1 SGHTA and CDR2 FQGTGA. Here the CDR3 DNA reads TGTGCCAGCAGCTCCGGGACAGGAAAGCGGGAGGGCAACTCGAATGAGCAGTTCTTC. Its translation is CASSSGTGKREGNSNEQFF.

The V gene is TRBV30, the J gene TRBJ1-3; D possibly corresponds to TRBD1 (6 bases). Between the trimmed V and J ends, which lost 3 bases and 4 bases, there was a span of 10 bases. The CDR3 is 13 amino acids. Per germline, CDR1 GTSNPN and CDR2 SVGIG (reference sequence). CDR3 nucleotide sequence: TGTGCCTGGAGACGGACAGCCGGAAACACCATATATTTT. This gives the protein CAWRRTAGNTIYF.

This clone was found a few times. The chain uses TRBV7-2 and TRBJ2-7, with D perhaps matching TRBD1 or TRBD2 (6 bases each). CDR3 length equals 14 residues. Per germline, CDR1 SGHTA and CDR2 FQGNSA. V shed 5 bases and J shed 4 bases, with 15 bases lying between them. In DNA form, the CDR3 reads TGTGCCAGCAGCCCTCGAGGGGGGAGGTACGAGCAGTACTTC. Translating it yields CASSPRGGRYEQYF.

The chain has TRBV10-3 and TRBJ2-2, with TRBD2 matching over 10 bases. CDR1 and CDR2 from the germline V gene are ENHRY and SYGVKD. The CDR3 runs to 16 residues. The V and J ends lost 5 bases and 1 base, in that order; junction bases with no gene match: 4. CDR3 region: CAISLGLARNTGELFF. The CDR3 nucleotides read TGTGCCATCAGTCTGGGACTAGCGAGGAACACCGGGGAGCTGTTTTTT.

The chain couples TRBV27 to TRBJ2-1, with a tentative D call TRBD1 (5 bases). Germline V CDR1 and CDR2: MNHEY, SMNVEV (reference sequence). V was trimmed by 1 base and J by 8 bases, leaving 6 bases between them. The CDR3 has 12 amino acids. The CDR3: CASSLLGDEQFF. The CDR3, as DNA: TGTGCCAGCAGTTTATTAGGGGATGAGCAGTTCTTC.

The CDR3 spells CASSPPGLSLYEQYF. The CDR3 DNA is TGTGCCAGCAGCCCTCCGGGACTATCACTCTACGAGCAGTACTTC. The chain joins TRBV13 to TRBJ2-7; 7 bases are a match to TRBD2. Germline assignment: CDR1 PRHDT and CDR2 FYEKMQ (reference sequence). This CDR3 comprises 15 residues. After removal of 5 bases from V and 3 bases from J, the junction contained 10 bases not matched to a gene. The full variable domain, its missing parts supplied by reference TRBV13 and TRBJ2-7, is AAGVIQSPRHLIKEKRETATLKCYPIPRHDTVYWYQQGPGQDPQFLISFYEKMQSDKGSIPDRFSAQQFSDYHSELNMSSLELGDSALYFCASSPPGLSLYEQYFGPGTRLTVT.

The V call is TRBV5-1, the J call TRBJ1-6; D gene uncertain. Germline V lookup: CDR1 SGHRS, CDR2 YFSETQ. CDR3 length: 15 amino acids. The V end was cut by 1 base, the J end by 4 bases, with 9 bases between. For the CDR3, the DNA is TGCGCCAGCAGCTTGTCAGGTCTTTATAATTCACCCCTCCACTTT. It is translated as CASSLSGLYNSPLHF.

This sequence joins TRBV6-1 and TRBJ2-1, with D perhaps TRBD2 (6 bases). This CDR3 contains 17 residues. V shed 4 bases and J shed 1 base, with 17 bases lying between them. CDR1 is MNHNS and CDR2 is SASEGT in the germline V gene. This chain's CDR3 is CASSAGGVAVSYNEQFF. Here the CDR3 DNA reads TGTGCCAGCAGTGCAGGAGGGGTAGCGGTTTCCTACAATGAGCAGTTCTTC.

DNA for the CDR3: TGTGCCAGCAGTACCCTCATTCACCCCCAAGAGACCCAGTACTTC. Translated: CASSTLIHPQETQYF. J is TRBJ2-5 and V is TRBV27; D unresolved. Germline V CDR1 and CDR2: MNHEY, SMNVEV (reference sequence). V was pared by 5 bases and J by 1 base, with 14 bases between. The CDR3 is 15 residues long.

V usage is TRBV27 and J usage is TRBJ1-2, with TRBD1 as a possible D gene (6 bases). Trimming pared 5 bases from V and 1 base from J, leaving 17 bases between. Germline V gives CDR1 MNHEY, CDR2 SMNVEV (reference sequence). This CDR3 contains 16 residues. The CDR3, as DNA: TGTGCCAGCAGTCGGACAGCGGTCGGGGGTAACTATGGCTACACCTTC. Amino acid sequence: CASSRTAVGGNYGYTF.

This chain joins TRBV6-5 and TRBJ2-7; D perhaps matches TRBD2 (5 bases). Germline loops: CDR1 MNHEY, CDR2 SVGAGI. V lost 8 bases and J lost 1, with 15 bases in between. There are 14 residues in the CDR3. The CDR3 region is CASGIYSASYEQYF. For the CDR3, the DNA is TGTGCCAGCGGTATCTATAGCGCGTCCTACGAGCAGTACTTC.

This chain joins TRBV28 and TRBJ1-5; 7 positions match TRBD1. J gave up 0 bases and V 1 base, and 6 bases lay outside the gene matches. Germline CDR1 and CDR2: MDHEN and SYDVKM. CDR3 length: 17 amino acids. The CDR3: CASSLYRGSYSNQPQHF. The CDR3 bases are TGTGCCAGCAGTTTATACAGGGGCAGCTATAGCAATCAGCCCCAGCATTTT.

The chain combines TRBV28 with TRBJ1-3; the D is unclear. CDR3 size: 13 residues. Per the germline V gene, CDR1 is MDHEN and CDR2 is SYDVKM. V was clipped by 5 bases and J by 4 bases, with 9 bases between them. The CDR3 DNA reads TGTGCCAGCAGTCCGAACCTGGGAAACACCATATATTTT. This translates into CASSPNLGNTIYF.

The rearrangement joins TRBV5-1 to TRBJ2-2; D is unresolved. The germline gives CDR1 SGHRS, CDR2 YFSETQ. V was pared by 4 bases and J by 1 base, with 8 bases between. This CDR3 has 14 residues. The CDR3 here is CASSPWENTGELFF. The CDR3 DNA reads TGCGCCAGCAGCCCCTGGGAGAACACCGGGGAGCTGTTTTTT.

The gene calls are TRBV2 and TRBJ1-1; 8 positions agree with TRBD1. The germline V gene encodes CDR1 SNHLY and CDR2 FYNNEI. This CDR3 spans 16 amino acids. Trimming removed 4 bases from V and 2 bases from J; junction bases left unmatched: 9. The CDR3 sequence: CASSARRQGTNTEAFF. The CDR3 region has the DNA TGTGCCAGCAGTGCCCGAAGACAGGGGACTAACACTGAAGCTTTCTTT.

V gene TRBV7-9 combines with J gene TRBJ1-5; D unresolved. Per the germline V gene, CDR1 is SEHNR and CDR2 is FQNEAQ (reference sequence). This CDR3 is 15 amino acids long. V was pared by 3 bases and J by 0 bases, with 9 bases between. CDR3 sequence reads: CASSFGGNSNQPQHF. The CDR3 region has the DNA TGTGCCAGCAGCTTCGGCGGGAATAGCAATCAGCCCCAGCATTTT.

This chain connects TRBV14 to TRBJ1-6, with a weak D call TRBD1 (6 bases). The CDR3 runs 14 residues. Between the trimmed V and J ends, which lost 4 bases and 8 bases, there was a span of 12 bases. Germline V lookup: CDR1 SGHDN, CDR2 FVKESK. CDR3 coding DNA: TGTGCCAGCAGCCCGGACAGACTTTATTCACCCCTCCACTTT. This gives the protein CASSPDRLYSPLHF.

The chain carries TRBV6-1 and TRBJ2-7; D not certain. CDR3 size: 14 residues. Germline CDR1 and CDR2: MNHNS and SASEGT. V was cut by 2 bases and J by 1 base, with 9 bases left in between. CDR3 residues: CASSELGKSYEQYF. CDR3 in DNA: TGTGCCAGCAGTGAACTTGGCAAATCCTACGAGCAGTACTTC.

This clone was seen only once. The chain uses TRBV5-1 and TRBJ1-2; no clear D. Trimming left V 5 bases short and J 4 bases short, with 9 bases between. The CDR3 has 12 residues. CDR1 is SGHRS and CDR2 is YFSETQ in the germline V gene. Written as DNA, the CDR3 is TGCGCCAGCAGTGGACTGACCTATGGCTACACCTTC. Its protein is CASSGLTYGYTF.

V gene TRBV6-5 combines with J gene TRBJ1-1; D gene ambiguous. The CDR3 is made up of 11 amino acids. CDR1 and CDR2 from the germline V gene are MNHEY and SVGAGI. Trimming pared 7 bases from V and 6 bases from J, leaving 9 bases between. In DNA form, the CDR3 reads TGTGCCAGCACCTTTACCGCTGAAGCTTTCTTT. It encodes CASTFTAEAFF.

This chain joins TRBV5-1 and TRBJ1-1, with 8 bases aligning to TRBD1. The CDR3 covers 12 residues. Trimming took 0 bases from V and 10 from J; bases not matched to a gene: 2. Germline values: CDR1 SGHRS, CDR2 YFSETQ. CDR3 DNA: TGCGCCAGCAGCTTGGGGGACAGGAGAGCTTTCTTT. This codes for CASSLGDRRAFF. The full variable domain, in which reference TRBV5-1 and TRBJ1-1 provide the parts outside the CDR3, is KAGVTQTPRYLIKTRGQQVTLSCSPISGHRSVSWYQQTPGQGLQFLFEYFSETQRNKGNFPGRFSGRQFSNSRSEMNVSTLELGDSALYLCASSLGDRRAFFGQGTRLTVV.

CDR3 residues: CASKLAGTYEQYF. CDR3 in DNA: TGTGCCAGTAAACTAGCGGGAACCTACGAGCAGTACTTC. The chain joins TRBV19 to TRBJ2-7; 10 nucleotides line up with TRBD2. The V segment lost 7 bases and the J segment 2 bases; nucleotides outside the gene matches: 2. CDR3 length: 13 amino acids. From germline, CDR1 is LNHDA and CDR2 SQIVND (reference sequence). Looking up the rest from reference TRBV19 and TRBJ2-7 gives the full variable domain: DGGITQSPKYLFRKEGQNVTLSCEQNLNHDAMYWYRQDPGQGLRLIYYSQIVNDFQKGDIAEGYSVSREKKESFPLTVTSAQKNPTAFYLCASKLAGTYEQYFGPGTRLTVT.

V is TRBV30 and J is TRBJ1-2; D unclear. Per germline, CDR1 GTSNPN and CDR2 SVGIG (reference sequence). The CDR3 is 14 amino acids. Written as DNA, the CDR3 is TGTGGGGCCCAATTCGTGAGGGTTGACTATGGCTACACCTTC. Amino acids: CGAQFVRVDYGYTF.

The chain uses TRBV11-3 and TRBJ2-5, with 10 bases identical to TRBD2. The junction had 11 bases not matched to a gene; V was cut back by 5 bases and J by 2 bases. The CDR3 contains 17 residues. Germline values: CDR1 SGHNT, CDR2 YENEEA. In DNA, the CDR3 is TGTGCCAGCAGCCCCGGGACTAGCGCAAATATTCAAGAGACCCAGTACTTC. Translation: CASSPGTSANIQETQYF. Together with reference TRBV11-3 and TRBJ2-5, the CDR3 gives the full variable domain: EAGVVQSPRYKIIEKKQPVAFWCNPISGHNTLYWYLQNLGQGPELLIRYENEEAVDDSQLPKDRFSAERLKGVDSTLKIQPAELGDSAVYLCASSPGTSANIQETQYFGPGTRLLVL.

This rearrangement joins TRBV7-9 to TRBJ1-5; D possibly corresponds to TRBD1 (6 bases). The CDR3 runs to 16 residues. Trimming removed 1 base at V and 4 bases at J, with 14 bases between. The germline V gene has CDR1 SEHNR and CDR2 FQNEAQ (reference sequence). The CDR3: CASSLVTGRENQPQHF. The CDR3 DNA sequence: TGTGCCAGCAGCTTAGTCACAGGGCGGGAAAATCAGCCCCAGCATTTT.

J is TRBJ2-1 and V is TRBV5-1, with 15 bases that match TRBD2. Per germline, CDR1 SGHRS and CDR2 YFSETQ. The length of the CDR3 is 18 residues. J lost 15 bases, V lost 3 bases, and 19 bases had no gene match. The CDR3 loop is CASSSSTRTSGRASSAFF. Written as DNA, the CDR3 is TGCGCCAGCAGCTCCTCTACGAGGACTAGCGGGAGGGCCAGTAGTGCGTTCTTC.

The chain combines TRBV7-9 with TRBJ2-1, with D perhaps matching TRBD2 (6 bases). CDR1 and CDR2 (germline): SEHNR, FQNEAQ (reference sequence). Trimming took 6 bases from V and 0 from J, leaving 21 bases between them. CDR3 size: 18 residues. The CDR3 DNA follows: TGTGCCAGCAGTTCCTATACCTGGCGGGAAAGCTCCTACAATGAGCAGTTCTTC. Amino acid sequence: CASSSYTWRESSYNEQFF. Based on the CDR3 plus reference TRBV7-9 and TRBJ2-1, the full variable domain is DTGVSQNPRHKITKRGQNVTFRCDPISEHNRLYWYRQTLGQGPEFLTYFQNEAQLEKSRLLSDRFSAERPKGSFSTLEIQRTEQGDSAMYLCASSSYTWRESSYNEQFFGPGTRLTVL.

This chain joins TRBV12-3 or TRBV12-4 and TRBJ2-1; D unclear. V lost 6 bases and J 5 bases, leaving 8 bases between the germline ends. There are 12 residues in the CDR3. The CDR3 is CASSRANNEQFF. The CDR3 DNA is TGTGCCAGCAGCCGAGCTAACAATGAGCAGTTCTTC.

The chain links TRBV5-4 to TRBJ2-7; D is perhaps TRBD1 (5 bases). This CDR3 spans 15 amino acids. From germline, CDR1 is SGHNT and CDR2 YYREEE (reference sequence). V lost 3 bases and J 1 base, leaving 14 bases between the germline ends. CDR3 coding DNA: TGTGCCAGCAGCTCGGACACCCTGATGTCCTACGAGCAGTACTTC. Its protein is CASSSDTLMSYEQYF.